A single sample is the source of the 30 T cell receptor beta chains below, sequenced in a study of metastatic and nonmetastatic thyroid tumors. TCRdb re-called the PCR reads via MiXCR. Here the sample spans approximately 50,000 clones, less than 5% being singletons. No patient had received any treatment before thyroid surgery. The sample was blood. The receptors derive from a female donor with papillary thyroid cancer or a benign thyroid nodule (not recorded which). Some clones in this sample may be carry-over from other donors' samples.

This clone has more than one count but fewer than ten. The chain recombines TRBV6-1 with TRBJ2-2; D is perhaps TRBD1 or TRBD2 (5 bases each). This CDR3 spans 16 amino acids. Per germline, CDR1 MNHNS and CDR2 SASEGT. V shed 5 bases and J shed 0 bases, with 13 bases lying between them. This CDR3 is CASSMRGVANTGELFF. The CDR3 DNA follows: TGTGCCAGCAGTATGAGGGGAGTCGCGAACACCGGGGAGCTGTTTTTT.

There are a few counts of this clone. The chain employs TRBV6-2 or TRBV6-3 and TRBJ2-6; D is possibly TRBD1 (5 bases). CDR3 length: 15 residues. In germline, CDR1 is MNHEY, CDR2 SVGEGT. Trimming left V 0 bases short and J 4 bases short, with 7 bases between. CDR3 bases: TGTGCCAGCAGTTACTCAGGGGCCGGGGCCAACGTCCTGACTTTC. This translates into CASSYSGAGANVLTF.

To note about this clone: A much larger clone sits a single nucleotide away, making a read error possible. The same CDR3 is also encoded by other DNA sequences in this sample. This rearrangement joins TRBV30 to TRBJ2-3, with D unresolved. This CDR3 spans 12 amino acids. Germline V gene data show CDR1 as GTSNPN and CDR2 as SVGIG (reference sequence). Here the CDR3 reads CAWIQNTDTQYF. DNA of the CDR3: TGTGCCTGGATACAGAACACAGATACGCAGTATTTC.

This clone was observed a handful of times. V usage is TRBV11-2 and J usage is TRBJ2-7, with D possibly TRBD1 on 5 matching bases. The CDR3 runs 12 residues. V lost 6 bases to trimming and J lost 6 bases, with 12 bases between them. Germline V gene sequence: CDR1 SGHAT, CDR2 FQNNGV. The CDR3 nucleotides are TGTGCCAGCAGATTAATCAGGGCCGAGCAGTACTTC. It encodes CASRLIRAEQYF.

This clone came up many times. The genes are TRBV20-1 and TRBJ2-1; D gene uncertain. V lost 6 bases and J 7 bases, leaving 7 bases between the germline ends. The germline V gene encodes CDR1 DFQATT and CDR2 SNEGSKA (reference sequence). The CDR3 extends over 10 amino acids. The CDR3, as DNA: TGCAGTGCAGGTCGAAATGAGCAGTTCTTC. It specifies CSAGRNEQFF.

This rearrangement joins TRBV6-1 to TRBJ2-7, with TRBD2 as a possible D gene (5 bases). The V and J ends lost 6 bases and 2 bases respectively, with 11 bases between them. The CDR3 runs 13 residues. Germline V gives CDR1 MNHNS, CDR2 SASEGT. The CDR3 DNA sequence: TGTGCCAGCAGCTCGGACTCAGCCTACGAGCAGTACTTC. Translation gives CASSSDSAYEQYF.

Many counts were recorded for this clone. Other DNA sequences in this sample translate to the same CDR3. The chain carries TRBV7-9 and TRBJ2-3; 7 bases agree with TRBD2. The V segment lost 3 bases and the J segment 6 bases; nucleotides outside the gene matches: 6. The CDR3 is 14 amino acids. Germline loops: CDR1 SEHNR, CDR2 FQNEAQ (reference sequence). The CDR3: CASSFLVGGDTQYF. CDR3 nucleotide sequence: TGTGCCAGCAGCTTTCTCGTGGGGGGGGATACGCAGTATTTT.

This clone was detected many times. The chain uses TRBV11-3 and TRBJ1-1; D remains ambiguous. There are 15 residues in the CDR3. The V gene's germline CDR1 is SGHNT and CDR2 YENEEA. The germline V and J ends were trimmed by 3 bases and 2 bases, with 13 bases remaining between them. CDR3 nucleotides: TGTGCCAGCAGCTTGCAACAAGGGAGAAACACTGAAGCTTTCTTT. Its protein is CASSLQQGRNTEAFF.

The chain couples TRBV6-2 or TRBV6-3 to TRBJ2-7; D call uncertain. Germline values: CDR1 MNHEY, CDR2 SVGEGT. The V end lost 2 bases, the J end lost 3 bases, and 2 bases lay between the germline ends. The CDR3 has 11 residues. CDR3 sequence reads: CASSYVYEQYF. CDR3 DNA sequence: TGTGCCAGCAGTTACGTCTACGAGCAGTACTTC.

This chain uses TRBV6-2 or TRBV6-3 with TRBJ2-7, with D unresolved. The CDR3 covers 11 residues. The germline gives CDR1 MNHEY, CDR2 SVGEGT. The ends were cut back, 7 bases at V and 2 bases at J, with 6 bases in the middle. The CDR3 loop is CASTGTYEQYF. The CDR3 coding sequence is TGTGCCAGCACTGGGACCTACGAGCAGTACTTC.

Of note for this clone: A clone one base away is much larger, so this may be a read error. Other DNA sequences in this specimen translate into the identical CDR3. The chain joins TRBV2 to TRBJ2-7, with D possibly matching TRBD2 (6 bases). CDR1 SNHLY and CDR2 FYNNEI come from the germline V gene. The germline V and J ends were trimmed by 4 bases and 2 bases, with 15 bases remaining between them. This CDR3 is built from 15 residues. The CDR3 region has the DNA TGTGCCAGCAGTGTCAGGCAGGAGGGTGCCTACGAGCAGTACTTC. Residues: CASSVRQEGAYEQYF.

This clone was picked up many times. This chain uses TRBV30 with TRBJ1-1; a possible D gene is TRBD1 (5 bases). V was clipped by 4 bases and J by 3 bases, with 12 bases between them. CDR1 and CDR2 (germline): GTSNPN, SVGIG (reference sequence). The CDR3 length is 13 residues. In nucleotides, the CDR3 is TGTGCCTGGAATCCAGGGCCCGACACTGAAGCTTTCTTT. It translates to CAWNPGPDTEAFF.

This clone came up many times. This CDR3 is also generated by other DNA sequences in the sample. The chain links TRBV5-1 to TRBJ2-3; D not certain. Germline CDR1 SGHRS, CDR2 YFSETQ. V lost 3 bases and J lost 2, with 13 bases in between. This CDR3 is built from 15 residues. The CDR3 DNA sequence: TGCGCCAGCAGCTCGGACCCATACAACACAGATACGCAGTATTTT. Protein sequence: CASSSDPYNTDTQYF.

Concerning this clone: One end of the junction fails to match germline, which may point to a read error. This sequence joins TRBV5-1 and TRBJ1-6; D remains unclear. CDR1 is SGHRS, CDR2 YFSETQ, per germline. CDR3 length equals 15 residues. CDR3 sequence reads: CASRLVPVANSPLHF. DNA for the CDR3: TGCGCTAGCAGGTTGGTTCCGGTGGCGAATTCACCCCTCCACTTT.

There are many counts of this clone. This CDR3 is CASSTRWTGGYGYTF. The CDR3 DNA reads as TGTGCCAGCAGTACCCGCTGGACAGGGGGCTATGGCTACACCTTC. The chain carries TRBV28 and TRBJ1-2; 10 nucleotides align to TRBD1. Germline V CDR1 and CDR2: MDHEN, SYDVKM. This CDR3 comprises 15 residues. V lost 5 bases, J lost 4 bases, and 7 bases stayed unmatched.

This clone was seen repeatedly, ten times or more. V is TRBV12-3 or TRBV12-4 and J is TRBJ2-1; 9 bases fit TRBD1. Losses at the gene ends were 6 bases for V and 5 bases for J; bases not matched to a gene: 5. The length of the CDR3 is 14 residues. The CDR3: CASSPQGANNEQFF. The CDR3 DNA reads as TGTGCCAGCAGCCCACAGGGGGCCAACAATGAGCAGTTCTTC.

The genes are TRBV27 and TRBJ2-3, with 13 bases lining up with TRBD2. This CDR3 has 17 residues. Germline V CDR1 and CDR2: MNHEY, SMNVEV (reference sequence). The V segment lost 8 bases and the J segment 2 bases; nucleotides outside the gene matches: 10. In nucleotides, the CDR3 is TGTGCCAGCTACTACGCCGGGACTAGCGGGGTCACAGATACGCAGTATTTT. This codes for CASYYAGTSGVTDTQYF.

The gene calls are TRBV5-4 and TRBJ2-5, with D uncertain. The CDR3 has 13 residues. CDR1 and CDR2 (germline): SGHNT, YYREEE (reference sequence). V was cut by 0 bases and J by 3 bases, with 6 bases left in between. The CDR3 sequence: CASSLANEETQYF. CDR3 DNA sequence: TGTGCCAGCAGCTTGGCCAATGAAGAGACCCAGTACTTC.

A word on this clone: A much larger clonotype is one base distant, so this may be a read error. The same CDR3 also results from other DNA sequences found in this sample. V is TRBV29-1 and J is TRBJ1-2; no firm D call. Trimming took 4 bases from V and 3 from J, leaving 9 bases between them. The CDR3 has 12 amino acids. The germline gives CDR1 SQVTM, CDR2 ANQGSEA. The CDR3 DNA reads TGCAGCGTTGGTGAGGGTCACTATGGCTACACCTTC. The encoded protein is CSVGEGHYGYTF.

Comments on this clone: This may arise from a read error, as a much more abundant clone is one base away. The V call is TRBV3-1, the J call TRBJ2-1, with D possibly matching TRBD2 (6 bases). CDR1 is LGHDT, CDR2 YNNKEL, per germline (reference sequence). The CDR3 spans 15 residues. The CDR3 sequence is CVSSQDGGNYNEQFF. Here the CDR3 DNA reads TGTGTCAGCAGCCAAGATGGGGGGAACTACAATGAGCAGTTCTTC.

This clone occurred a few times. Relative to the germline gene, one junction end is altered; a read error may explain this. V is TRBV20-1 and J is TRBJ1-1; no definite D call. CDR1 and CDR2 (germline): DFQATT, SNEGSKA (reference sequence). The CDR3 spans 13 residues. CDR3 bases: TGCAGTGCTGGAGAAAGTCTGAACACTGAAGCTTTCTTT. As protein: CSAGESLNTEAFF.

This clone was seen only a few times. The CDR3 here is CATSRDLFVPQHF. The CDR3 bases are TGTGCCACCAGCAGAGATCTGTTTGTGCCCCAGCATTTT. The rearrangement links TRBV15 to TRBJ1-5; the D is unclear. V shed 0 bases and J shed 9 bases, with 9 bases lying between them. Germline V gene lookup returns CDR1 LNHNV and CDR2 YYDKDF (reference sequence). CDR3 length equals 13 residues.

The table lists this clone with many counts. This rearrangement joins TRBV7-9 to TRBJ2-7, with D possibly TRBD1 on 6 matching bases. V lost 5 bases and J 6 bases, leaving 14 bases between the germline ends. CDR3 length equals 13 residues. Per the germline V gene, CDR1 is SEHNR and CDR2 is FQNEAQ (reference sequence). CDR3 amino acids: CASSTDSLREQYF. CDR3 DNA sequence: TGTGCCAGCAGCACGGACAGTCTACGCGAGCAGTACTTC.

For this clone: This could be a read error, since a much larger clone is one nucleotide away. The V gene is TRBV5-1, the J gene TRBJ1-1; D unclear. Germline V gene lookup returns CDR1 SGHRS and CDR2 YFSETQ. CDR3 size: 15 residues. V was pared by 7 bases and J by 1 base, with 17 bases between. CDR3 in amino acids: CASRVGSFANTEAFF. CDR3 nucleotide sequence: TGCGCCAGCCGGGTGGGCAGTTTCGCGAACACTGAAGCTTTCTTT.

The rearrangement uses TRBV5-1 and TRBJ1-2; maybe TRBD1 (6 bases). This CDR3 spans 16 amino acids. The V end was cut by 0 bases, the J end by 9 bases, with 21 bases between. Germline values: CDR1 SGHRS, CDR2 YFSETQ. CDR3 in amino acids: CASSLATGLCFDCYTF. The CDR3 DNA reads as TGCGCCAGCAGCTTGGCCACAGGGTTGTGCTTCGATTGCTACACCTTC.

Remarks on this clone: A junction end diverges from the germline sequence, so it may reflect a read error. The gene calls are TRBV3-1 and TRBJ2-1, with D tentatively TRBD2 (6 bases). Per the germline V gene, CDR1 is LGHDT and CDR2 is YNNKEL (reference sequence). CDR3 length: 16 amino acids. This chain's CDR3 is CASSQTSGAHYNGQFF. In DNA form, the CDR3 reads TGTGCCAGCAGCCAAACTTCGGGAGCCCATTACAATGGGCAGTTCTTC.

This clone was seen repeatedly, ten times or more. The rearrangement links TRBV6-1 to TRBJ2-3; 11 bases line up with TRBD2. The J segment lost 1 base and the V segment lost 4 bases, leaving 13 bases of the junction unmatched. Germline values: CDR1 MNHNS, CDR2 SASEGT. The CDR3 loop spans 19 amino acids. CDR3 coding DNA: TGTGCCAGCAGTGCGCGGGTAGCGGGAGGGCCGGGGCGCACAGATACGCAGTATTTT. Its protein product is CASSARVAGGPGRTDTQYF.

In the case of this clone: A read error may explain this, as a much larger clone is one base away. The J gene is TRBJ2-5, the V gene TRBV19; TRBD1 matches 7 bases. V was pared by 3 bases and J by 4 bases, with 2 bases of the junction left unmatched. This CDR3 is 13 amino acids long. The V gene's germline CDR1 is LNHDA and CDR2 SQIVND (reference sequence). The CDR3 region has the DNA TGTGCCAGTAGTATCCAGGGGGTAGAGACCCAGTACTTC. Its protein product is CASSIQGVETQYF.

This clone was observed many times. The chain employs TRBV20-1 and TRBJ1-6, with unresolved D. The V and J ends lost 4 bases and 5 bases respectively, with 9 bases between them. Germline V gene sequence: CDR1 DFQATT, CDR2 SNEGSKA (reference sequence). The CDR3 has 13 residues. Here the CDR3 DNA reads TGCAGTGCTAAGGAGGACCATAATTCACCCCTCCACTTT. Translated, it gives CSAKEDHNSPLHF.

This clone was detected ten times or more. This chain links TRBV12-3 or TRBV12-4 with TRBJ2-7; 7 positions match TRBD1. The CDR3 runs 14 residues. V gave up 3 bases and J gave up 2 bases; unmatched junction bases: 4. The CDR3, as DNA: TGTGCCAGCAGTTTTTCCGGGACAGCCTACGAGCAGTACTTC. As protein: CASSFSGTAYEQYF.